The text below deals with one T cell receptor (beta chain). CDR1 is SGHNT, CDR2 YYREEE, per germline (reference sequence). Trimming took 9 bases from V and 3 from J; bases not matched to a gene: 7. This CDR3 has 16 amino acids. The sample belongs to a study of blood T cell repertoires in COVID-19. Whole-study context: From the United States, Italy and Spain came samples of acute and convalescent COVID-19. PBMCs, B-cell-depleted T cells, or T cells were the source of the cDNA or gDNA that made up the material.

Under the authors' procedure: Reference gene primers were amplified, and this amplification served to estimate nucleated cell counts. Here immunoSEQ multiplex PCR was the method, and the copy in TCRdb shows in-frame clones only, minus some. That table supplies the V and J calls and clone size; D and trimming were determined from the DNA. The table records about 490,000 clones, approximately 83% of them present only once. The specimen was peripheral blood. The chain recombines TRBV5-4 with TRBJ2-6, with TRBD2 identical over 12 bases. This TCR derives from a human donor in a cohort sampled during active COVID-19. The CDR3 nucleotides are TGTGCCACCAGACTAGCGGGAGACCTTGGGGCCAACGTCCTGACTTTC. Protein sequence: CATRLAGDLGANVLTF.